What follows are 2 T cell receptor beta chains derived from one specimen sequenced in a study of cytomegalovirus exposure and HLA in healthy donors. 13 Jbeta primers and 60 Vbeta primers were used for the PCR. Method: immunoSEQ multiplex PCR; TCRdb's copy keeps in-frame clones and lacks some. Counted here are more than 95,000 clones, 13% to 15% occurring once; the ten biggest clones make up around 0.83%. Sequenced sample: PBMCs. The receptors were sampled from a female donor in good health and CMV-seronegative.

This chain connects TRBV2 to TRBJ2-3; D possibly corresponds to TRBD2 (7 bases). The V end lost 2 bases, the J end lost 8 bases, and 26 bases lay between the germline ends. The CDR3 runs to 18 residues. CDR1 SNHLY and CDR2 FYNNEI come from the germline V gene. The DNA of the CDR3 is TGTGCCAGCAGTGAAACTTGGGGGCTAGCGGAGATGTTGGGTACGCAGTATTTT. It codes for CASSETWGLAEMLGTQYF.

The chain combines TRBV27 with TRBJ2-1, with 10 bases fitting TRBD1. CDR3 length equals 16 residues. Germline V gene data show CDR1 as MNHEY and CDR2 as SMNVEV (reference sequence). V shed 1 base, J shed 4 bases, and the junction held 4 bases outside the gene matches. Written as DNA, the CDR3 is TGTGCCAGCAGTTTATGGGGGACAGGGGTTTACAATGAGCAGTTCTTC. Translation: CASSLWGTGVYNEQFF.